Below are 9 T cell receptor beta chains sequenced from a single sample in a study of CD8 T cells in ankylosing spondylitis. Each CDR3 protein gets one entry after TCRdb re-called the 5' RACE reads with MiXCR. This table holds about 340,000 distinct CDR3 sequences, approximately 20% found once. The sample consisted of blood, either unsorted or a sorted T cell fraction (not recorded which). The receptors derive from a male donor with ankylosing spondylitis or in good health (not recorded which).

The CDR3 loop is CASSLGSTQANEQFF. The CDR3 nucleotides read TGTGCCAGCAGTTTAGGATCTACCCAAGCCAATGAGCAGTTCTTC. This chain uses TRBV28 with TRBJ2-1; no clear D. The V end was cut by 2 bases, the J end by 6 bases, with 14 bases between. The germline V gene encodes CDR1 MDHEN and CDR2 SYDVKM. The CDR3 sequence is 15 residues long.

The rearrangement joins TRBV10-3 to TRBJ2-2; the D is unclear. The CDR3 runs 14 residues. Trimming pared 2 bases from V and 0 bases from J, leaving 4 bases between. The germline CDR1 and CDR2 sequences are ENHRY and SYGVKD. CDR3 sequence: CAISEVSNTGELFF. The CDR3 DNA is TGTGCCATCAGTGAGGTCTCGAACACCGGGGAGCTGTTTTTT.

V gene TRBV9 combines with J gene TRBJ2-2; D is unresolved. Germline assignment: CDR1 SGDLS and CDR2 YYNGEE. The CDR3 totals 13 residues. Trimming took 3 bases from V and 5 from J, leaving 8 bases between them. The CDR3 protein is CASSGGPTGELFF. The CDR3 DNA follows: TGTGCCAGCAGCGGAGGTCCGACCGGGGAGCTGTTTTTT. The variable domain in full, with the rest retrieved from reference TRBV9 and TRBJ2-2, is DSGVTQTPKHLITATGQRVTLRCSPRSGDLSVYWYQQSLDQGLQFLIQYYNGEERAKGNILERFSAQQFPDLHSELNLSSLELGDSALYFCASSGGPTGELFFGEGSRLTVL.

This clonotype has a handful of counts. The chain carries TRBV27 and TRBJ1-2, with a weak D call TRBD1 (5 bases). The CDR3 has 14 amino acids. The germline CDR1 and CDR2 sequences are MNHEY and SMNVEV (reference sequence). V lost 5 bases and J lost 4, with 14 bases in between. The CDR3: CASSPGASGYGYTF. The CDR3 DNA reads TGTGCCAGCAGTCCCGGGGCGTCGGGCTATGGCTACACCTTC.

This clonotype was detected only a few times. The chain recombines TRBV4-1 with TRBJ2-2; 11 nucleotides line up with TRBD2. Germline values: CDR1 MGHRA, CDR2 YSYEKL. This CDR3 spans 17 amino acids. J gave up 1 base and V 0 bases, and 1 base lay outside the gene matches. CDR3 sequence: CASSQDGLAGNTGELFF. Written as DNA, the CDR3 is TGCGCCAGCAGCCAAGATGGACTAGCGGGGAACACCGGGGAGCTGTTTTTT.

The rearrangement links TRBV6-4 to TRBJ2-1; a possible D gene is TRBD1 (5 bases). This CDR3 has 13 residues. Trimming stripped 5 bases from V and 9 bases from J, with 14 bases between. Germline V gene lookup returns CDR1 MRHNA and CDR2 SNTAGT. The CDR3 here is CASSLVGQGEQFF. The CDR3 region has the DNA TGTGCCAGCAGTCTGGTGGGCCAGGGTGAGCAGTTCTTC.

For this clonotype: This CDR3 is missing its conserved last phenylalanine or tryptophan, likely due to a read error. The rearrangement links TRBV20-1 to TRBJ2-1, with TRBD2 matching over 14 bases. Trimming removed 0 bases from V and 4 bases from J; junction bases left unmatched: 8. The V gene's germline CDR1 is DFQATT and CDR2 SNEGSKA (reference sequence). The CDR3 totals 18 residues. CDR3 sequence reads: CSARDIGTSGGTYNEQFL. The CDR3 nucleotides read TGCAGTGCTAGAGATATTGGGACTAGCGGGGGAACTTACAATGAGCAGTTCTTA.

This clonotype was recorded at least ten times. This chain uses TRBV2 with TRBJ2-1, with TRBD2 matching over 13 bases. From germline, CDR1 is SNHLY and CDR2 FYNNEI. V lost 6 bases, J lost 6 bases, and 5 bases stayed unmatched. The CDR3 totals 15 residues. The CDR3 DNA reads as TGTGCCAGCAGAGTACTAGCGGGGGGGCGCAATGAGCAGTTCTTC. Translating it yields CASRVLAGGRNEQFF.

This clonotype appeared a few times. The chain employs TRBV2 and TRBJ2-7, with D maybe TRBD1 (5 bases). This CDR3 is built from 12 residues. Germline assignment: CDR1 SNHLY and CDR2 FYNNEI. The ends were cut back, 3 bases at V and 3 bases at J, with 6 bases in the middle. The CDR3 reads CASSDRVYEQYF. CDR3 in DNA: TGTGCCAGCAGTGACAGGGTCTACGAGCAGTACTTC.